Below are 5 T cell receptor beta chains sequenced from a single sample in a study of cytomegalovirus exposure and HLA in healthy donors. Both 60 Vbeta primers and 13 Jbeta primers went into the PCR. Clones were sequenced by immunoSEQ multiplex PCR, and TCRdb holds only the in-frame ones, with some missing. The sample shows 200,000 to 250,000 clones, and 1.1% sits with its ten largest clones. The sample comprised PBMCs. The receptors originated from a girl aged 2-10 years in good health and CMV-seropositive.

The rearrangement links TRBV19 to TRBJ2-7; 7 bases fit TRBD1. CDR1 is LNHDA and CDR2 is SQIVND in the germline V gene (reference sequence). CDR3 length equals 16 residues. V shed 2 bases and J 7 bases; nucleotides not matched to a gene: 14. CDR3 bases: TGTGCCAGTAGTATAACAACCGGGACAGCTGTCGAGGAGCAGTACTTC. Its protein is CASSITTGTAVEEQYF.

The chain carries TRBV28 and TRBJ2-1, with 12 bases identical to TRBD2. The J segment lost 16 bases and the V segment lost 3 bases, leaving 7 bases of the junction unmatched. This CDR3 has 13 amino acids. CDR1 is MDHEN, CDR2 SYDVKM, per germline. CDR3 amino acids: CASSFPPTSGSFF. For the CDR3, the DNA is TGTGCCAGCAGTTTCCCCCCGACTAGCGGGAGTTTCTTC. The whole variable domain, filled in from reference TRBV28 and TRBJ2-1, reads DVKVTQSSRYLVKRTGEKVFLECVQDMDHENMFWYRQDPGLGLRLIYFSYDVKMKEKGDIPEGYSVSREKKERFSLILESASTNQTSMYLCASSFPPTSGSFFGPGTRLTVL.

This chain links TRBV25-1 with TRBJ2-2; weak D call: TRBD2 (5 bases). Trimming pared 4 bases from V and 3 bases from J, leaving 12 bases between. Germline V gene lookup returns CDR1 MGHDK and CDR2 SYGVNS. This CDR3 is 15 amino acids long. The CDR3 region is CASSGTLGDTGELFF. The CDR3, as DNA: TGTGCCAGCAGTGGCACACTAGGAGACACCGGGGAGCTGTTTTTT.

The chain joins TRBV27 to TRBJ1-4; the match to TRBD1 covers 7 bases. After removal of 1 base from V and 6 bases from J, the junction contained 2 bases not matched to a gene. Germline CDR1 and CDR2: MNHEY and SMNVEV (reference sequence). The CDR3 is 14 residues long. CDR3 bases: TGTGCCAGCAGTTTATTAGGGACAGATGAAAAACTGTTTTTT. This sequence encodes CASSLLGTDEKLFF.

DNA of the CDR3: TGCGCCAGCAGCCCGTCACAGGGGGGGCTCACTGAAGCTTTCTTT. Its protein is CASSPSQGGLTEAFF. The chain is built from TRBV4-1 and TRBJ1-1; TRBD1 matches at 8 bases. V lost 4 bases, J lost 4 bases, and 8 bases stayed unmatched. From germline, CDR1 is MGHRA and CDR2 YSYEKL. This CDR3 has 15 amino acids.